This T cell receptor (beta chain) is from a study of response to subunit inactivated influenza vaccine. Study findings and constraints: Authors suggested each seasonal flu vaccination may recruit only limited numbers of new T cells.

TCRdb reprocessed the RT-PCR reads with MiXCR, giving one entry per CDR3 protein. The table lists about 780,000 distinct CDR3 sequences, 15% to 20% of them singletons. Germline assignment: CDR1 SGHTA and CDR2 FQGNSA. The length of the CDR3 is 15 residues. Trimming took off 5 bases at V and 0 bases at J, with 11 bases between the two ends. Concerning this clonotype: The antigen is not known.

The V gene is TRBV7-2, the J gene TRBJ1-3; D call uncertain. Here the sequenced sample was PBMCs from blood, taken approximately 5 days after vaccination. This TCR was sampled from a man aged 50 to 60 who received an inactivated influenza vaccine. The CDR3 region is CASSPPLDSGNTIYF. The CDR3 DNA reads TGTGCCAGCAGCCCCCCGTTGGACTCTGGAAACACCATATATTTT.